The rows below give T cell receptor beta chains drawn from one sample of a study of shared clonotypes between healthy human individuals. Generated by immunoSEQ multiplex PCR, the TCRdb table keeps only in-frame clones and is missing some. The sample includes a few million clones, approximately 90% seen only once; the top ten take 0.3% to 0.45%. The sequenced sample consisted of naive CD4+ T cells from PBMCs. The receptors here all came from a man younger than 35 in good health. Some clones in this sample may be carry-over from other donors' samples. Each CDR3 is given with its conserved first and last residue. Each record gives: J gene, V gene, clone size, D gene, CDR3 DNA, CDR3 protein. D genes are given only for firm matches. Clone size is given for some rows only: seen once, a few or many times, or a class if the clone is expanded.

j_call: TRBJ2-1; v_call: TRBV11-2; clone_size: .; d_call: .; cdr3_nt: TGTGCCAGCAGCTTAGTAGCGGAGCCTCTCAATGAGCAGTTCTTC; cdr3_aa: CASSLVAEPLNEQFF
j_call: TRBJ2-5; v_call: TRBV5-1; clone_size: few; d_call: .; cdr3_nt: TGCGCCAGCAGCTTGGGTTTGGAGACCCAGTACTTC; cdr3_aa: CASSLGLETQYF
j_call: TRBJ2-7; v_call: TRBV2; clone_size: .; d_call: .; cdr3_nt: TGTGCCAGCAGATGGACAGCCCTTACGTATCAGCAGTACTTC; cdr3_aa: CASRWTALTYQQYF
j_call: TRBJ1-2; v_call: TRBV30; clone_size: .; d_call: .; cdr3_nt: TGTGCCTGGAGACCCAGGGTCCCCAACTATGGCTACACCTTC; cdr3_aa: CAWRPRVPNYGYTF
j_call: TRBJ1-5; v_call: TRBV5-1; clone_size: .; d_call: TRBD1; cdr3_nt: TGCGCCAGCAGCGACACAGGGGATAGCAATCAGCCCCAGCATTTT; cdr3_aa: CASSDTGDSNQPQHF
j_call: TRBJ2-7; v_call: TRBV18; clone_size: .; d_call: .; cdr3_nt: TGTGCCAGCTCACCATCGGGGATGGCGTACGAGCAGTACTTC; cdr3_aa: CASSPSGMAYEQYF
j_call: TRBJ2-2; v_call: TRBV6-4; clone_size: .; d_call: TRBD2; cdr3_nt: TGTGCTCAAGCGCATATTGGGCTAGCGGACCCTTCGAACACCGGGGAGCTGTTTTTT; cdr3_aa: CAQAHIGLADPSNTGELFF
j_call: TRBJ2-5; v_call: TRBV10-3; clone_size: .; d_call: TRBD2; cdr3_nt: TGTGCCATCAGTGGGGCTAGCGGGAACGGGAAAGAGACCCAGTACTTC; cdr3_aa: CAISGASGNGKETQYF
j_call: TRBJ1-6; v_call: TRBV28; clone_size: .; d_call: TRBD1; cdr3_nt: TGTGCCAGCAGTTTACCCCAAAAGGACAGGGGCCGGAGCTCCTATAATTCACCCCTCCACTTT; cdr3_aa: CASSLPQKDRGRSSYNSPLHF
j_call: TRBJ2-2; v_call: TRBV7-7; clone_size: .; d_call: .; cdr3_nt: TGTGCCAGCAGCAAGGGCCCCACGGGCGGGGAGCTGTTTTTT; cdr3_aa: CASSKGPTGGELFF
j_call: TRBJ2-7; v_call: TRBV18; clone_size: .; d_call: .; cdr3_nt: TGTGCCAGCTCCCCCCAACGAGGAGACGAGCAGTACTTC; cdr3_aa: CASSPQRGDEQYF
j_call: TRBJ1-1; v_call: TRBV29-1; clone_size: .; d_call: TRBD1; cdr3_nt: TGCAGCGCCAACAGGGGCACTGAAGCTTTCTTT; cdr3_aa: CSANRGTEAFF
j_call: TRBJ1-5; v_call: TRBV18; clone_size: .; d_call: .; cdr3_nt: TGTGCCAGCTCACCGGCGGGGGGGGAGGAACCCCAGCATTTT; cdr3_aa: CASSPAGGEEPQHF
j_call: TRBJ1-1; v_call: TRBV19; clone_size: once; d_call: .; cdr3_nt: TGTGCCAGTAGGCCCCTGGGTCTCGCTGAAGCTTTCTTT; cdr3_aa: CASRPLGLAEAFF
j_call: TRBJ2-6; v_call: TRBV7-2; clone_size: .; d_call: .; cdr3_nt: TGTGCCAGCAGCTTAGTAGTTTCTGGGGCCAACGTCCTGACTTTC; cdr3_aa: CASSLVVSGANVLTF
j_call: TRBJ2-7; v_call: TRBV5-1; clone_size: .; d_call: TRBD2; cdr3_nt: TGCGCCAGCAGCTTGGAACTAGCGGGGGTCTACGAGCAGTACTTC; cdr3_aa: CASSLELAGVYEQYF
j_call: TRBJ1-2; v_call: TRBV28; clone_size: .; d_call: TRBD1; cdr3_nt: TGTGCCAGCTACCCCAGGGGGCTATTTGGCTATGGCTACACCTTC; cdr3_aa: CASYPRGLFGYGYTF
j_call: TRBJ2-7; v_call: TRBV30; clone_size: once; d_call: .; cdr3_nt: TGTGCCTGGAGACGAAAGGGGGAAGACGAGCAGTACTTC; cdr3_aa: CAWRRKGEDEQYF